The rows below give T cell receptor beta chains drawn from one sample of a study of Ad26.COV2.S vaccination and SARS-CoV-2 variants. Measured with immunoSEQ multiplex PCR; TCRdb has only the in-frame clones, and not every one. The data hold 400,000 to 500,000 clones, with around 89% observed a single time. The specimen comprised peripheral blood, sampled in a trial of Ad26.COV2.S vaccine versus placebo. All receptors come from a person aged 18 to 65 who received the Ad26.COV2.S COVID-19 vaccine or a placebo. The CDR3 runs from the conserved cysteine through the conserved F or W. The order of the fields is V gene, J gene, D gene, CDR3 protein. A D gene is named only where the DNA matches it firmly.

TRBV10-3	TRBJ2-7	TRBD2	CAISDPPGGGDPYEQYF
TRBV5-1	TRBJ2-3	.	CASKSQLEGTDTQYF
TRBV5-1	TRBJ2-3	TRBD1	CASSPFDRERETQYF
TRBV9	TRBJ2-3	TRBD2	CASSVGASGVTDTQYF
TRBV5-4	TRBJ2-7	.	CASSPGQRAYEQYF
TRBV7-2	TRBJ1-5	.	CASSLDSSSNQPQHF
TRBV15	TRBJ2-3	.	CATSREGGSGFADTQYF
TRBV2	TRBJ1-2	.	CASSYEGAGYGYTF
TRBV10-3	TRBJ1-4	.	CATSEGGEKLFF
TRBV7-2	TRBJ2-7	TRBD1	CASSPGTGGRYEQYF
TRBV29-1	TRBJ2-7	.	CSAVTVGDEQYF
TRBV7-2	TRBJ2-5	.	CASSQSRAETQYF
TRBV7-3	TRBJ2-1	.	CASSLGPYNEQFF
TRBV13	TRBJ2-6	TRBD1	CASTTDRRNVLTF
TRBV7-9	TRBJ1-2	.	CASSLVTAIIRGYTF
TRBV9	TRBJ1-6	.	CASSGWTDNSPLHF
TRBV23-1	TRBJ2-1	TRBD2	CASSQSELAGGSSYNEQFF
TRBV10-3	TRBJ1-6	TRBD1	CAISENDRDSYNSPLHF
TRBV2	TRBJ1-4	.	CASRLGGGEKLFF
TRBV7-9	TRBJ2-2	TRBD2	CASSPTLAGDTGELFF
TRBV6-5	TRBJ2-3	.	CASAPSTQYF
TRBV7-9	TRBJ1-5	.	CASSLDGGDQPQHF
TRBV3-1/TRBV3-2	TRBJ1-4	.	CASSQKRRRVDANEKLFF
TRBV29-1	TRBJ1-2	.	CSVGWAIYGYTF
TRBV7-2	TRBJ2-7	.	CASSLVPESYEQYF
TRBV19	TRBJ2-6	.	CASSIARAGGPASGANVLTF
TRBV24-1	TRBJ2-1	TRBD2	CATSVPGLDYNEQFF
TRBV4-2	TRBJ1-2	.	CASSQERAPNYGYTF